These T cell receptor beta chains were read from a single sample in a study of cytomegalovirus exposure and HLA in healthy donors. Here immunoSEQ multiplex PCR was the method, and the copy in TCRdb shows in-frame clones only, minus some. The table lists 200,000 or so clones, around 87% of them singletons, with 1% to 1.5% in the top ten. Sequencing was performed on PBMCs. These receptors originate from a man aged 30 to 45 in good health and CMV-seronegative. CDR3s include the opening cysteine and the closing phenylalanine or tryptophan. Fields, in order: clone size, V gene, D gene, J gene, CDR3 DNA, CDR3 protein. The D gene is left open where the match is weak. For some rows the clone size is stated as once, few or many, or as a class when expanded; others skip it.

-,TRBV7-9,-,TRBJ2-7,TGTGCCAGCAGCTTTCAAAGGACAGTCGGCGAGCAGTACTTC,CASSFQRTVGEQYF
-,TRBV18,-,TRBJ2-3,TGTGCCAGCTCACCTATCGGCACAGATACGCAGTATTTT,CASSPIGTDTQYF
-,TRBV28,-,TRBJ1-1,TGTGCCAGCAGGACTTCTCGGGACACCATCTTT,CASRTSRDTIF
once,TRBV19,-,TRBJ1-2,TGTGCCAGTAGTATCTATCATGGTGGCTACACCTTC,CASSIYHGGYTF
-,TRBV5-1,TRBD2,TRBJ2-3,TGCGCCAGCAGCCGCCCCGGGACTAGCGGATCGAGCACAGATACGCAGTATTTT,CASSRPGTSGSSTDTQYF
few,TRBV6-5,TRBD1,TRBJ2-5,TGTGCCAGCAGTCCGGACAGGGGACTCATAAAGACCCAGTACTTC,CASSPDRGLIKTQYF
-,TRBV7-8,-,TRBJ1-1,TGTGCCAGCAGCTTCAGTCTTGTGGAGACTGAAGCTTTCTTT,CASSFSLVETEAFF
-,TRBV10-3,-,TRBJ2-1,TGTGCCATCAGTGATCAATACAATGAGCAGTTCTTC,CAISDQYNEQFF
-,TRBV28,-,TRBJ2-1,TGTGCCAGCAAGAGTGGGACAACCTACAATGAGCAGTTCTTC,CASKSGTTYNEQFF
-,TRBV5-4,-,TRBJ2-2,TGTGCCAGCAGCCCTTGGACAGCGAACACCGGGGAGCTGTTTTTT,CASSPWTANTGELFF
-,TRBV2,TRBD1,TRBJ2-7,TGTGCCAGCAGTGTTCTAGGGACAGGGGCCTACGAGCAGTACTTC,CASSVLGTGAYEQYF
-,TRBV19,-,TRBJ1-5,TGTGCCAGTAGAACGTTAGACCAGGGCAATCATCAGCCCCAGCATTTT,CASRTLDQGNHQPQHF
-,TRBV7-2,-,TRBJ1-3,TGTGCCAGCAGCTTAGATAGGGGAACCGGAAACACCATATATTTT,CASSLDRGTGNTIYF
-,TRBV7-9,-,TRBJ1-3,TGTGCCAGCAGCTTTACAGACTCTGGAAACACCATATATTTT,CASSFTDSGNTIYF